Shown below are 32 T cell receptor beta chains from a single sample sequenced in a study of beta chain features in type 1 diabetes. Study-wide results and limits: All four CD4+ subsets from Type 1 diabetes patients carried moderately but significantly shorter TCRB CDR3s.

Every bit of the isolated RNA underwent reverse transcription, so sequencing read expressed TCRB transcripts. The table came from immunoSEQ multiplex PCR; TCRdb's copy has only in-frame clones and leaves some out. Among tens of thousands of clones listed, around three fifths were seen once. No antigen has been assigned to these receptors. The material sequenced was Tregs from blood. The receptors come from a woman in her twenties or thirties with type 1 diabetes.

The CDR3 here is CASSSRGRSNTGELFF. The CDR3 DNA reads as TGTGCCAGCAGCTCCCGTGGCCGTTCTAACACCGGGGAGCTGTTTTTT. This chain uses TRBV7-9 with TRBJ2-2; D call uncertain. Trimming left V 4 bases short and J 2 bases short, with 14 bases between. This CDR3 is built from 16 residues. The germline gives CDR1 SEHNR, CDR2 FQNEAQ (reference sequence).

This clone was picked up a small number of times. This chain uses TRBV19 with TRBJ1-4; D ambiguous. V lost 5 bases to trimming and J lost 6 bases, with 7 bases between them. CDR3 length: 12 amino acids. Germline V CDR1 and CDR2: LNHDA, SQIVND (reference sequence). This CDR3 reads CASSPFDEKLFF. CDR3 bases: TGTGCCAGTAGTCCCTTTGATGAAAAACTGTTTTTT. The full variable domain, with the rest looked up from reference TRBV19 and TRBJ1-4, is DGGITQSPKYLFRKEGQNVTLSCEQNLNHDAMYWYRQDPGQGLRLIYYSQIVNDFQKGDIAEGYSVSREKKESFPLTVTSAQKNPTAFYLCASSPFDEKLFFGSGTQLSVL.

The chain employs TRBV30 and TRBJ2-1; D possibly corresponds to TRBD2 (6 bases). The germline gives CDR1 GTSNPN, CDR2 SVGIG (reference sequence). Trimming left V 1 base short and J 4 bases short, with 14 bases between. This CDR3 is 15 amino acids long. The CDR3 sequence: CAWSEDYSLYNEQFF. In nucleotides, the CDR3 is TGTGCCTGGAGTGAGGACTACTCGCTATACAATGAGCAGTTCTTC.

V is TRBV5-1 and J is TRBJ2-1, with D tentatively TRBD2 (6 bases). This CDR3 region has 16 residues. Germline V CDR1 and CDR2: SGHRS, YFSETQ. V lost 3 bases and J lost 4, with 17 bases in between. CDR3 bases: TGCGCCAGCAGCTCCCGGGGTAGCGGAATTTACAATGAGCAGTTCTTC. Translation: CASSSRGSGIYNEQFF.

This chain links TRBV19 with TRBJ1-2, with 10 positions matching TRBD1. Germline V gene data show CDR1 as LNHDA and CDR2 as SQIVND (reference sequence). The CDR3 has 15 residues. The V segment lost 5 bases and the J segment 1 base; nucleotides outside the gene matches: 4. CDR3 in amino acids: CASSQRTGGNYGYTF. For the CDR3, the DNA is TGTGCCAGTAGTCAACGGACAGGGGGTAACTATGGCTACACCTTC.

This chain connects TRBV28 to TRBJ2-7; D might be TRBD1 (6 bases). V dropped 6 bases and J dropped 0 bases, with 21 bases sitting between them. The CDR3 runs to 17 residues. Per the germline V gene, CDR1 is MDHEN and CDR2 is SYDVKM. CDR3 protein: CASSIPPRDKPSYEQYF. The CDR3 coding sequence is TGTGCCAGCAGCATCCCTCCCCGGGACAAGCCCTCCTACGAGCAGTACTTC.

The V call is TRBV9, the J call TRBJ2-2, with 10 bases aligning to TRBD1. The CDR3 runs to 15 residues. CDR1 is SGDLS and CDR2 is YYNGEE in the germline V gene. The trim removed 3 bases at V and 7 bases at J, leaving 6 bases unmatched. CDR3 coding DNA: TGTGCCAGCAGCGCCCGGGACAGGGGTAACGGGGAGCTGTTTTTT. Protein: CASSARDRGNGELFF. The variable domain in full, completed from reference TRBV9 and TRBJ2-2, reads DSGVTQTPKHLITATGQRVTLRCSPRSGDLSVYWYQQSLDQGLQFLIQYYNGEERAKGNILERFSAQQFPDLHSELNLSSLELGDSALYFCASSARDRGNGELFFGEGSRLTVL.

V usage is TRBV6-6 and J usage is TRBJ1-5; the D gene is possibly TRBD1 (6 bases). Deletions cut 5 bases from V and 9 bases from J, with 11 bases between. The length of the CDR3 is 12 residues. CDR1 and CDR2 from the germline V gene are MNHNY and SVGAGI (reference sequence). The CDR3 bases are TGTGCCAGCAGTCCTCAGGGGAGGCCCCAGCATTTT. It codes for CASSPQGRPQHF.

The chain carries TRBV4-1 and TRBJ1-4; possibly TRBD1 for D (6 bases). Trimming stripped 8 bases from V and 0 bases from J, with 13 bases between. CDR1 is MGHRA, CDR2 YSYEKL, per germline. The CDR3 has 15 amino acids. The CDR3 protein is CASRTGQPTNEKLFF. The CDR3 region has the DNA TGCGCCAGCCGAACTGGACAGCCAACTAATGAAAAACTGTTTTTT.

V and J are TRBV28 and TRBJ1-4, with TRBD1 matching 9 bases. After removal of 5 bases from V and 8 bases from J, the junction contained 6 bases not matched to a gene. This CDR3 has 14 residues. Germline V gene sequence: CDR1 MDHEN, CDR2 SYDVKM. The CDR3 DNA sequence: TGTGCCAGCAGTAAAAGGACAGGGGTGGAAAAACTGTTTTTT. As protein: CASSKRTGVEKLFF.

V gene TRBV7-9 combines with J gene TRBJ2-1; D not certain. Germline CDR1 is SEHNR and CDR2 is FQNEAQ (reference sequence). This CDR3 spans 15 amino acids. Trimming shortened V by 5 bases and J by 0 bases, and 11 bases separated the two germline ends. CDR3 protein: CASSPPGSSYNEQFF. CDR3 sequence (DNA): TGTGCCAGCAGCCCACCAGGAAGCTCCTACAATGAGCAGTTCTTC.

For this clone: The junction and the germline gene differ at one end; a read error may be behind it. The rearrangement uses TRBV4-1 and TRBJ2-7; 8 positions agree with TRBD2. CDR3 length: 16 residues. Germline assignment: CDR1 MGHRA and CDR2 YSYEKL. CDR3 sequence: CASSQELAEPSYEQYF. The CDR3 DNA follows: TGTGCCAGCAGCCAAGAACTAGCGGAGCCTAGCTACGAGCAGTACTTC.

The genes are TRBV28 and TRBJ1-1; 9 bases agree with TRBD1. CDR1 is MDHEN and CDR2 is SYDVKM in the germline V gene. The V gene end was trimmed by 3 bases and the J gene end by 8 bases; junction bases not matched to a gene: 7. The CDR3 contains 14 residues. Here the CDR3 reads CASSFLDRGEEAFF. CDR3 bases: TGTGCCAGCAGTTTCTTGGACAGGGGTGAGGAAGCTTTCTTT.

A few counts support this clone. J is TRBJ2-1 and V is TRBV11-1; TRBD2 matches at 10 bases. V shed 6 bases, J shed 3 bases, and the junction held 5 bases outside the gene matches. Germline assignment: CDR1 SGHAT and CDR2 FQDESV (reference sequence). The CDR3 runs to 15 residues. The CDR3 DNA follows: TGTGCCAGCAGTTCTAGCGGGAGTGACTACAATGAGCAGTTCTTC. As protein: CASSSSGSDYNEQFF.

J is TRBJ1-1 and V is TRBV30; D call uncertain. The CDR3 totals 14 residues. Trimming pared 5 bases from V and 0 bases from J, leaving 13 bases between. Per germline, CDR1 GTSNPN and CDR2 SVGIG (reference sequence). CDR3 sequence: CAWLRLSMNTEAFF. In DNA, the CDR3 is TGTGCCTGGCTACGCTTGTCCATGAACACTGAAGCTTTCTTT.

The chain is built from TRBV7-2 and TRBJ2-7; 7 positions agree with TRBD2. The CDR3 loop spans 15 amino acids. V shed 3 bases, J shed 2 bases, and the junction held 7 bases outside the gene matches. Germline assignment: CDR1 SGHTA and CDR2 FQGNSA. The CDR3 DNA follows: TGTGCCAGCAGCTTTTCGGGCGGGGGACCCTACGAGCAGTACTTC. Translated, it gives CASSFSGGGPYEQYF.

The chain joins TRBV6-1 to TRBJ1-6; 9 nucleotides line up with TRBD1. Germline V lookup: CDR1 MNHNS, CDR2 SASEGT. The CDR3 sequence is 15 residues long. V lost 6 bases, J lost 6 bases, and 6 bases stayed unmatched. The CDR3 sequence: CASRKPGQGNSPLHF. The CDR3 nucleotides are TGTGCCAGCAGGAAGCCGGGACAGGGTAATTCACCCCTCCACTTT.

The chain links TRBV29-1 to TRBJ2-3, with 8 bases identical to TRBD1. Germline trimming cut 6 bases from V and 6 bases from J; bases unmatched to any gene: 8. Germline V gene sequence: CDR1 SQVTM, CDR2 ANQGSEA. This CDR3 has 13 residues. The CDR3 reads CSVRQGASDTQYF. CDR3 DNA sequence: TGCAGCGTCAGGCAGGGGGCTTCGGATACGCAGTATTTT.

The chain links TRBV28 to TRBJ2-7; D ambiguous. The V end lost 10 bases, the J end lost 3 bases, and 13 bases lay between the germline ends. Germline values: CDR1 MDHEN, CDR2 SYDVKM. The CDR3 length is 12 residues. The CDR3 protein is CATGVLYYEQYF. The CDR3 DNA is TGTGCCACCGGAGTGCTATACTACGAGCAGTACTTC.

This sequence joins TRBV30 and TRBJ1-1, with 7 nucleotides matching TRBD1. The CDR3 spans 12 residues. Germline CDR1 reads GTSNPN; CDR2 reads SVGIG (reference sequence). CDR3 amino acids: CAIGGLVTEAFF. The CDR3 DNA reads as TGTGCGATAGGGGGCTTGGTCACTGAAGCTTTCTTT.

The V and J genes are TRBV29-1 and TRBJ1-1; TRBD1 is a possible D gene (6 bases). The CDR3 consists of 13 residues. The V end was cut by 4 bases, the J end by 0 bases, with 9 bases between. Germline V CDR1 and CDR2: SQVTM, ANQGSEA. The CDR3 is CSVGGQLNTEAFF. In DNA form, the CDR3 reads TGCAGCGTTGGTGGACAGCTGAACACTGAAGCTTTCTTT.

The chain employs TRBV9 and TRBJ1-1; D unresolved. CDR1 is SGDLS and CDR2 is YYNGEE in the germline V gene. The CDR3 is 18 residues long. Trimming shortened V by 0 bases and J by 1 base, and 19 bases separated the two germline ends. The CDR3 DNA reads TGTGCCAGCAGCGTAGGTCTTATTGGGGAGGGAGGGAACACTGAAGCTTTCTTT. It specifies CASSVGLIGEGGNTEAFF.

This sequence joins TRBV19 and TRBJ1-1; D ambiguous. The V gene's germline CDR1 is LNHDA and CDR2 SQIVND (reference sequence). The CDR3 is made up of 13 amino acids. Trimming took off 3 bases at V and 4 bases at J, with 9 bases between the two ends. CDR3: CASSIWAITEAFF. CDR3 sequence (DNA): TGTGCCAGTAGTATTTGGGCAATCACTGAAGCTTTCTTT.

This clone has just one count. The rearrangement uses TRBV6-1 and TRBJ1-1, with D uncertain. The CDR3 runs 16 residues. Germline CDR1 is MNHNS and CDR2 is SASEGT. V was cut by 4 bases and J by 5 bases, with 20 bases left in between. CDR3 protein: CASSGWRSSGGTEAFF. The CDR3 bases are TGTGCCAGCAGTGGTTGGCGGTCTTCGGGTGGGACTGAAGCTTTCTTT.

The rearrangement joins TRBV5-1 to TRBJ1-1; possible D gene TRBD1, 5 bases. V gave up 0 bases and J gave up 4 bases, with 16 bases separating them. Germline V lookup: CDR1 SGHRS, CDR2 YFSETQ. CDR3 length: 16 residues. CDR3 amino acids: CASSLGRRRGGTEAFF. The CDR3 coding sequence is TGCGCCAGCAGCTTGGGAAGGCGTAGGGGCGGCACTGAAGCTTTCTTT.

The V call is TRBV4-2, the J call TRBJ2-5; 15 bases are shared with TRBD2. Germline loops: CDR1 LGHNA, CDR2 YNFKEQ. This CDR3 has 19 residues. J was trimmed by 2 bases and V by 2 bases; bases with no gene match: 9. The CDR3 coding sequence is TGTGCCAGCAGCCAACAATCCGCTGGACTAGCGGGAGGGCAAGAGACCCAGTACTTC. Encoded protein: CASSQQSAGLAGGQETQYF.

A few counts support this clone. CDR3 in amino acids: CASSEREGSYEQYF. DNA for the CDR3: TGCGCCAGCAGTGAGCGGGAGGGCTCCTACGAGCAGTACTTC. V is TRBV10-1 and J is TRBJ2-7; TRBD2 aligns across 8 bases. CDR1 WNHNN and CDR2 SYGVQD come from the germline V gene (reference sequence). This CDR3 spans 14 amino acids. V shed 2 bases, J shed 0 bases, and the junction held 0 bases outside the gene matches.

This chain links TRBV7-9 with TRBJ2-5, with 13 bases that match TRBD2. V was pared by 3 bases and J by 3 bases, with 7 bases of the junction left unmatched. The CDR3 totals 17 residues. From germline, CDR1 is SEHNR and CDR2 FQNEAQ (reference sequence). Here the CDR3 reads CASSLGLGLAGEETQYF. The DNA of the CDR3 is TGTGCCAGCAGCTTGGGTCTCGGACTAGCGGGAGAAGAGACCCAGTACTTC.

V gene TRBV27 combines with J gene TRBJ1-1, with 12 positions matching TRBD1. Trimming at V came to 7 bases and at J to 5 bases, leaving 8 bases not matched to a gene. The CDR3 extends over 15 amino acids. The V gene's germline CDR1 is MNHEY and CDR2 SMNVEV (reference sequence). CDR3 sequence (DNA): TGTGCCAGCATCAGGGACAGGGGGCTTTATACTGAAGCTTTCTTT. Translated, it gives CASIRDRGLYTEAFF.

This clone has just a few counts. The J gene is TRBJ2-7, the V gene TRBV5-6; TRBD2 matches 8 bases. This CDR3 region has 15 residues. Germline CDR1 SGHDT, CDR2 YYEEEE. With 6 bases clipped from V and 3 bases from J, the junction kept 11 bases outside the gene matches. The CDR3 sequence is CASIRRNSGNYEQYF. The CDR3 DNA reads TGTGCCAGCATCCGGCGTAATAGCGGGAACTACGAGCAGTACTTC.

This clone was detected a few times. The chain joins TRBV19 to TRBJ2-5; the match to TRBD1 covers 7 bases. This CDR3 spans 13 amino acids. V was clipped by 5 bases and J by 2 bases; unmatched bases: 2. Looked up from germline, CDR1 is LNHDA and CDR2 is SQIVND (reference sequence). The DNA for the CDR3 is TGTGCCAGTAGTCGGACAGGACAAGAGACCCAGTACTTC. It codes for CASSRTGQETQYF. The full variable domain, in which reference TRBV19 and TRBJ2-5 provide the parts outside the CDR3, is DGGITQSPKYLFRKEGQNVTLSCEQNLNHDAMYWYRQDPGQGLRLIYYSQIVNDFQKGDIAEGYSVSREKKESFPLTVTSAQKNPTAFYLCASSRTGQETQYFGPGTRLLVL.

This rearrangement joins TRBV29-1 to TRBJ2-5; TRBD2 is a possible D gene (5 bases). Germline assignment: CDR1 SQVTM and CDR2 ANQGSEA. V was shortened by 4 bases and J by 1 base, with 22 bases between the two germline ends. CDR3 length: 17 amino acids. CDR3: CSVVSGSSGNLQETQYF. As DNA, the CDR3 is TGCAGCGTTGTATCGGGGTCCAGCGGAAATCTCCAAGAGACCCAGTACTTC.